One and the same sample provided the 8 T cell receptor beta chains below, sequenced in a study of T cell repertoires in cytomegalovirus infection. MiXCR, run by TCRdb on the reads, gives a single entry per CDR3 protein. The data show about 490,000 distinct CDR3 sequences, 26% seen once. Sequences were obtained from PBMCs. Source of these receptors: a human donor in good health (CMV status not recorded). Some clones in this sample may be carry-over from other donors' samples.

This clonotype has a count of ten or more. The gene calls are TRBV7-9 and TRBJ2-3; D remains unclear. In germline, CDR1 is SEHNR, CDR2 FQNEAQ (reference sequence). The CDR3 has 12 residues. Trimming took off 0 bases at V and 4 bases at J, with 2 bases between the two ends. CDR3: CASSLAPDTQYF. CDR3 in DNA: TGTGCCAGCAGCTTAGCGCCAGATACGCAGTATTTT.

This clonotype was found a few times. The J gene is TRBJ2-1, the V gene TRBV7-2; the D call may be TRBD1 or TRBD2 (5 bases each). The CDR3 extends over 13 amino acids. CDR1 and CDR2 (germline): SGHTA, FQGNSA. The V end was cut by 8 bases, the J end by 8 bases, with 16 bases between. CDR3 DNA: TGTGCCAGCCTCCGGGGCCGTGGGGATGAGCAGTTCTTC. It codes for CASLRGRGDEQFF.

This clonotype was recorded many times. J is TRBJ2-7 and V is TRBV7-2; 14 positions match TRBD2. The junction had 14 bases not matched to a gene; V was cut back by 5 bases and J by 5 bases. There are 18 residues in the CDR3. Germline-derived CDR1 and CDR2 are SGHTA and FQGNSA. As DNA, the CDR3 is TGTGCCAGCAGCGGGGGACTAGCGGGAGTCAAGCACGGGGACGAGCAGTACTTC. As protein: CASSGGLAGVKHGDEQYF.

The rearrangement uses TRBV27 and TRBJ1-1, with D uncertain. Trimming cost V 7 bases and J 8 bases, with 8 bases left between them. Germline CDR1 reads MNHEY; CDR2 reads SMNVEV (reference sequence). The CDR3 is made up of 10 amino acids. The CDR3 loop reads CASIDPEAFF. The CDR3 nucleotides are TGTGCCAGCATCGACCCAGAAGCTTTCTTT.

V and J are TRBV19 and TRBJ1-5; the D gene is possibly TRBD1 (5 bases). Germline assignment: CDR1 LNHDA and CDR2 SQIVND (reference sequence). The CDR3 loop spans 11 amino acids. V lost 11 bases, J lost 4 bases, and 9 bases lay in between. The CDR3 reads CAGGGNQPQHF. DNA for the CDR3: TGTGCCGGCGGGGGGAATCAGCCCCAGCATTTT.

This clonotype was observed a few times. The DNA for the CDR3 is TGTGCCAGCAGCTCTGTGATGGTGGCTTTCTTT. Translated, it gives CASSSVMVAFF. The chain is built from TRBV7-9 and TRBJ1-1; D gene ambiguous. The V gene lost 4 bases and the J gene lost 11 bases, with 11 bases spanning the gap. Germline V gives CDR1 SEHNR, CDR2 FQNEAQ (reference sequence). This CDR3 has 11 amino acids.

CDR3 DNA sequence: TGTGCCTGGAGTGTACCACCGCATAGCACAGATACGCAGTATTTT. As protein: CAWSVPPHSTDTQYF. This rearrangement joins TRBV30 to TRBJ2-3; D ambiguous. Germline V gene data show CDR1 as GTSNPN and CDR2 as SVGIG (reference sequence). The V gene lost 0 bases and the J gene lost 0 bases, with 10 bases spanning the gap. The CDR3 has 15 residues.

This clonotype was picked up a small number of times. This sequence joins TRBV6-6 and TRBJ1-5, with 9 bases matching TRBD1. Germline V gives CDR1 MNHNY, CDR2 SVGAGI (reference sequence). V dropped 9 bases and J dropped 2; count of bases not matched to a gene: 5. The CDR3 runs to 14 residues. CDR3 nucleotide sequence: TGTGCCAGTAACCGGGACAGGGGCAATCAGCCCCAGCATTTT. It specifies CASNRDRGNQPQHF.